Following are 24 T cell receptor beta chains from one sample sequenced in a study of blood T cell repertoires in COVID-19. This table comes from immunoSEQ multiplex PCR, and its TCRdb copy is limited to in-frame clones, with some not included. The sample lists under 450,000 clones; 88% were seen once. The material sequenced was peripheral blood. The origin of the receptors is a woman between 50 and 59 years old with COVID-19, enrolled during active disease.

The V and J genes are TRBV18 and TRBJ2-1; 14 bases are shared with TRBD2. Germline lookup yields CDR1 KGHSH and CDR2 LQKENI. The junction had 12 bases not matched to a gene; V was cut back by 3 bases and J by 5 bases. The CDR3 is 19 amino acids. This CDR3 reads CASSPPGLAGVPDHNEQFF. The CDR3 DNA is TGTGCCAGCTCACCTCCGGGACTAGCGGGGGTACCGGATCACAATGAGCAGTTCTTC. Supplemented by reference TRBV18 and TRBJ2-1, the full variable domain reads NAGVMQNPRHLVRRRGQEARLRCSPMKGHSHVYWYRQLPEEGLKFMVYLQKENIIDESGMPKERFSAEFPKEGPSILRIQQVVRGDSAAYFCASSPPGLAGVPDHNEQFFGPGTRLTVL.

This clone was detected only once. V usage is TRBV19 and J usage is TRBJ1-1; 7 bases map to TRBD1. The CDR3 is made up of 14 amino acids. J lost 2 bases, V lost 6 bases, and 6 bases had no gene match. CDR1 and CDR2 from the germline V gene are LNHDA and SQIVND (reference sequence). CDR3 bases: TGTGCCAGTAGGGACGGGACAGCTAACACTGAAGCTTTCTTT. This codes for CASRDGTANTEAFF.

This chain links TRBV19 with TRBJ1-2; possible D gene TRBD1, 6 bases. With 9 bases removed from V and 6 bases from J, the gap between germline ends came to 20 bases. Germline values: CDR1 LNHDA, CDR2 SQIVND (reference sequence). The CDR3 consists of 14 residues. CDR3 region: CASTQVRGANGYTF. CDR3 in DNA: TGTGCCAGCACTCAGGTGCGGGGGGCGAATGGCTACACCTTC. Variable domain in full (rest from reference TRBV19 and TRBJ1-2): DGGITQSPKYLFRKEGQNVTLSCEQNLNHDAMYWYRQDPGQGLRLIYYSQIVNDFQKGDIAEGYSVSREKKESFPLTVTSAQKNPTAFYLCASTQVRGANGYTFGSGTRLTVV.

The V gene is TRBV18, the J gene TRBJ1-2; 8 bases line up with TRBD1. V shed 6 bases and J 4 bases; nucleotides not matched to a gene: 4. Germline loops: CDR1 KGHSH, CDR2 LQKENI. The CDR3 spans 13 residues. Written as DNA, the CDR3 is TGTGCCAGCTCCCCCAGGGGGCTCTATGGCTACACCTTC. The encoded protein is CASSPRGLYGYTF. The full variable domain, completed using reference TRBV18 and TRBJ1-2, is NAGVMQNPRHLVRRRGQEARLRCSPMKGHSHVYWYRQLPEEGLKFMVYLQKENIIDESGMPKERFSAEFPKEGPSILRIQQVVRGDSAAYFCASSPRGLYGYTFGSGTRLTVV.

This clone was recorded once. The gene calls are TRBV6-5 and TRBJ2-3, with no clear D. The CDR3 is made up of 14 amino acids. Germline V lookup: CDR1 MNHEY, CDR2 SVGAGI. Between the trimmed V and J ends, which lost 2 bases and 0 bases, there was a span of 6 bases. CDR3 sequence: CASSYISSTDTQYF. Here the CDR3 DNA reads TGTGCCAGCAGTTACATTTCTAGCACAGATACGCAGTATTTT.

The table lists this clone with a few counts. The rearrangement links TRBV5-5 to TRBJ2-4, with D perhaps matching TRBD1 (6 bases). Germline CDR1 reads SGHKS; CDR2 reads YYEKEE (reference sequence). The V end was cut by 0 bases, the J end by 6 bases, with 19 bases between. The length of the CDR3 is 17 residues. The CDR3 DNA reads TGTGCCAGCAGCTTGGAATTCGGTGGGGGCTCCGGAAACATTCAGTACTTC. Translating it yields CASSLEFGGGSGNIQYF. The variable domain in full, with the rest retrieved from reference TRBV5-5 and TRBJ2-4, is DAGVTQSPTHLIKTRGQQVTLRCSPISGHKSVSWYQQVLGQGPQFIFQYYEKEERGRGNFPDRFSARQFPNYSSELNVNALLLGDSALYLCASSLEFGGGSGNIQYFGAGTRLSVL.

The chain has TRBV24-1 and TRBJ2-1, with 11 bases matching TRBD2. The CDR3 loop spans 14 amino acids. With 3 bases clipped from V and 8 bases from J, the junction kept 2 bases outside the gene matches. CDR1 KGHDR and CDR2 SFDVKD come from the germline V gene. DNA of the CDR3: TGTGCCACCAGTGATACTAGCGGGGGCGATGAGCAGTTCTTC. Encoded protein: CATSDTSGGDEQFF.

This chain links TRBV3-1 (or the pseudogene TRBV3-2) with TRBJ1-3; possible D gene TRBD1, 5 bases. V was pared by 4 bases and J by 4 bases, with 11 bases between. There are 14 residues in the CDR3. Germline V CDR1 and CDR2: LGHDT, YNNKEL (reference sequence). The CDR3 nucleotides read TGTGCCAGCAGCCTTCAGGGATACGGAAACACCATATATTTT. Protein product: CASSLQGYGNTIYF.

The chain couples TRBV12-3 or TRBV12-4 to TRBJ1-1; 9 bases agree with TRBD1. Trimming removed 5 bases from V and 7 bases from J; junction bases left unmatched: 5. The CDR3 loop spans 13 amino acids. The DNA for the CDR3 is TGTGCCAGCAGTCGGACAGGGGCTCTTGAAGCTTTCTTT. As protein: CASSRTGALEAFF.

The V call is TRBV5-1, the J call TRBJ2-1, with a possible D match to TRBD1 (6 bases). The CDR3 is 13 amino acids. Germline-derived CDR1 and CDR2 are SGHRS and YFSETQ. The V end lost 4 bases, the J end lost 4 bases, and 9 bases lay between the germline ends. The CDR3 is CASSPQGYNEQFF. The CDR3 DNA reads TGCGCCAGCAGCCCACAGGGTTACAATGAGCAGTTCTTC. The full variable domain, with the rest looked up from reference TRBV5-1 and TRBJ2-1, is KAGVTQTPRYLIKTRGQQVTLSCSPISGHRSVSWYQQTPGQGLQFLFEYFSETQRNKGNFPGRFSGRQFSNSRSEMNVSTLELGDSALYLCASSPQGYNEQFFGPGTRLTVL.

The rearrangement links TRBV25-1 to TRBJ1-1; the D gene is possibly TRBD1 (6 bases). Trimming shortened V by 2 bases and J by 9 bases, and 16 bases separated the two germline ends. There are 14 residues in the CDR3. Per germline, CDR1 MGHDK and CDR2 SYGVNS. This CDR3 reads CASSERLETGKAFF. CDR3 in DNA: TGTGCCAGCAGTGAAAGGCTTGAGACAGGAAAAGCTTTCTTT.

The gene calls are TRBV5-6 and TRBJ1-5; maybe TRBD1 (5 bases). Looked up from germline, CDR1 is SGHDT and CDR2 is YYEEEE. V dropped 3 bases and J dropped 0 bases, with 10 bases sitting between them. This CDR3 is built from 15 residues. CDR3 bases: TGTGCCAGCAGCTCCGGGGGAAGTAGCAATCAGCCCCAGCATTTT. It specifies CASSSGGSSNQPQHF. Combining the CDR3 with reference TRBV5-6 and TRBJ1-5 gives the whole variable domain DAGVTQSPTHLIKTRGQQVTLRCSPKSGHDTVSWYQQALGQGPQFIFQYYEEEERQRGNFPDRFSGHQFPNYSSELNVNALLLGDSALYLCASSSGGSSNQPQHFGDGTRLSIL.

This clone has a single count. DNA for the CDR3: TGTGCCAGCAGCTTAGAGAGGGACATTGGCTACACCTTC. It translates to CASSLERDIGYTF. V is TRBV11-2 and J is TRBJ1-2; a weak D match, TRBD1 (6 bases). Trimming left V 0 bases short and J 7 bases short, with 9 bases between. Germline CDR1 is SGHAT and CDR2 is FQNNGV. There are 13 residues in the CDR3.

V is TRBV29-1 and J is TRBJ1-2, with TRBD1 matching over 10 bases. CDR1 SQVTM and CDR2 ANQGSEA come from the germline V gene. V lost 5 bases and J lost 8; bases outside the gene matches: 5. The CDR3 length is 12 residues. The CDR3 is CSVLGQGNGYTF. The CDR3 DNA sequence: TGCAGCGTTTTGGGACAGGGGAACGGCTACACCTTC.

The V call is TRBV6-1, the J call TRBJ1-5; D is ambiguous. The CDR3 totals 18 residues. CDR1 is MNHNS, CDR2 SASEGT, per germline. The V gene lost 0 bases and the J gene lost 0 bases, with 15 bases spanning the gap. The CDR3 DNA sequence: TGTGCCAGCAGTGAAGCGCTGGGGAGGGTCTATAGCAATCAGCCCCAGCATTTT. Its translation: CASSEALGRVYSNQPQHF.

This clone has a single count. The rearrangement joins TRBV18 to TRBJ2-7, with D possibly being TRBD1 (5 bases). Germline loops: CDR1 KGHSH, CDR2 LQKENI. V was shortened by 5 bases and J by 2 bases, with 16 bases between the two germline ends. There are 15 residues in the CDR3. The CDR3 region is CASSSPIRGAYEQYF. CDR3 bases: TGTGCCAGCTCATCCCCTATAAGGGGTGCCTACGAGCAGTACTTC.

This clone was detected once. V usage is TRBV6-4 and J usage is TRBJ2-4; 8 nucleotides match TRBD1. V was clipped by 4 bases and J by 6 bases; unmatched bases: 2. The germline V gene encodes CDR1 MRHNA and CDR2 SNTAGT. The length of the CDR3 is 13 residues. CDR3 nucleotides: TGTGCCAGCAGTGCCGGACAGGGAAACATTCAGTACTTC. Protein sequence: CASSAGQGNIQYF.

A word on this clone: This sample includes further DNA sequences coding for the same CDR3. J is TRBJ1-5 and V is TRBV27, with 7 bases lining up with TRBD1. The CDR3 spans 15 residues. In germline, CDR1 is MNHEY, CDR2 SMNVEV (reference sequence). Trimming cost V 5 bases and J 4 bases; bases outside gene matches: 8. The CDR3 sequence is CASSLLQGTNQPQHF. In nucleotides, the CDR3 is TGTGCCAGCAGTCTCTTACAGGGGACAAATCAGCCCCAGCATTTT.

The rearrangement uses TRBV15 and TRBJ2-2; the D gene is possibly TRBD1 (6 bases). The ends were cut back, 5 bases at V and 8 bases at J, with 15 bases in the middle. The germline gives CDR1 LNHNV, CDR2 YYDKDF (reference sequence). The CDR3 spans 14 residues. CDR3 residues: CATSRDKIQGELFF. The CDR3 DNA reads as TGTGCCACCAGCCGGGACAAGATACAAGGGGAGCTGTTTTTT.

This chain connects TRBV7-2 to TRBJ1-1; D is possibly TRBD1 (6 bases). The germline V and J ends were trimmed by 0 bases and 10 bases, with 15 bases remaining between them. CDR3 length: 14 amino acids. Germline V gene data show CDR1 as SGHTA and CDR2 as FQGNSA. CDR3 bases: TGTGCCAGCAGCTTAGCCGTACAGGGTCAGCGAGCTTTCTTT. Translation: CASSLAVQGQRAFF.

CDR3 sequence: CASSLWGRSTSSGANVLTF. The CDR3 region has the DNA TGTGCCAGCAGTTTGTGGGGCCGCTCTACTTCTTCTGGGGCCAACGTCCTGACTTTC. V and J are TRBV27 and TRBJ2-6, with TRBD1 as a possible D gene (5 bases). The germline V gene has CDR1 MNHEY and CDR2 SMNVEV (reference sequence). The CDR3 covers 19 residues. Trimming took off 3 bases at V and 1 base at J, with 19 bases between the two ends.

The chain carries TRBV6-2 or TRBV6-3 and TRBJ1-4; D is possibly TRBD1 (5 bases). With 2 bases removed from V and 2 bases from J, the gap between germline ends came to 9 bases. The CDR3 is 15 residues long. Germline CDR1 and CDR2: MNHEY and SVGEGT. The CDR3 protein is CASSYAGTTNEKLFF. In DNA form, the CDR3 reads TGTGCCAGCAGTTACGCCGGGACTACTAATGAAAAACTGTTTTTT.

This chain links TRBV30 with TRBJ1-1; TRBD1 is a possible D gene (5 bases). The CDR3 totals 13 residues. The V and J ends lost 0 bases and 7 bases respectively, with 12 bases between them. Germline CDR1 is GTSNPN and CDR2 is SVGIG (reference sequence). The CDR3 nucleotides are TGTGCCTGGAGTGTAAAGGGGAATGGTGAAGCTTTCTTT. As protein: CAWSVKGNGEAFF.

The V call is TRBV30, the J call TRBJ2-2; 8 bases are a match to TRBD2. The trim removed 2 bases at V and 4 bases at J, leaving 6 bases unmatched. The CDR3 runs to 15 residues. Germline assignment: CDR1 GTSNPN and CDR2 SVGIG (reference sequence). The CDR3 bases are TGTGCCTGGAGTACTAGCGGACCTGTCACCGGGGAGCTGTTTTTT. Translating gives CAWSTSGPVTGELFF.